This TCR beta chain comes out of a study of breast tumors, draining lymph nodes, adjacent tissues. Points from the study as a whole: Data only fit, rather than demonstrated, lymph node origin of most tumor T cells.

Breast cancer patients provided tissue from their axillary draining lymph nodes. TCRdb itself ran the multiplex PCR reads through MiXCR, one entry per CDR3 protein. The sample yields approximately 190,000 distinct CDR3 sequences, roughly 29% seen once. Trimming left V 3 bases short and J 1 base short, with 8 bases between. Germline CDR1 reads SGHKS; CDR2 reads YYEKEE (reference sequence). The CDR3 length is 15 residues. On this clonotype itself: Its specificity is not known.

The source is a female donor with breast cancer. Some clones in this sample may be carry-over from other donors' samples. This chain connects TRBV5-5 to TRBJ2-6; D gene unclear. The specimen was axillary lymph node tissue. This chain's CDR3 is CASSSGTSGANVLTF. In DNA, the CDR3 is TGTGCCAGCAGCTCGGGTACTTCTGGGGCCAACGTCCTGACTTTC. Drawing the rest from reference TRBV5-5 and TRBJ2-6, the complete variable domain is DAGVTQSPTHLIKTRGQQVTLRCSPISGHKSVSWYQQVLGQGPQFIFQYYEKEERGRGNFPDRFSARQFPNYSSELNVNALLLGDSALYLCASSSGTSGANVLTFGAGSRLTVL.